These 4 T cell receptor beta chains originate from one sample sequenced in a study of T cell repertoires in cytomegalovirus infection. MiXCR, run by TCRdb on the reads, gives a single entry per CDR3 protein. The data hold under 250,000 distinct CDR3 sequences, with about 5.9% observed a single time. Material for sequencing was PBMCs. The receptors were gathered from a human donor in good health (CMV status not recorded). Some clones in this sample may be carry-over from other donors' samples.

In this sample, this clonotype turned up many times. The V call is TRBV7-8, the J call TRBJ2-7; a weak D match, TRBD1 (5 bases). There are 18 residues in the CDR3. Germline CDR1 reads SGHVS; CDR2 reads FQNEAQ. V was cut by 0 bases and J by 0 bases, with 18 bases left in between. In DNA form, the CDR3 reads TGTGCCAGCAGCTTAGCCCGATCCACCAGGGTACCCTCCTACGAGCAGTACTTC. This gives the protein CASSLARSTRVPSYEQYF.

Comment on this clonotype: The conserved phenylalanine or tryptophan normally closing the CDR3 is absent here, so this likely arose from a read error. DNA for the CDR3: TGTGCCAGCTGCGTACAGGGTGGAACTGAAGCTTTCTGT. Amino acid sequence: CASCVQGGTEAFC. The chain couples TRBV7-2 to TRBJ1-1, with D tentatively TRBD1 (6 bases). The germline CDR1 and CDR2 sequences are SGHTA and FQGNSA. CDR3 length equals 13 residues. The germline V and J ends were trimmed by 8 bases and 5 bases, with 15 bases remaining between them.

This clonotype was picked up a small number of times. This rearrangement joins TRBV25-1 to TRBJ2-5; D is undetermined. Trimming took off 2 bases at V and 0 bases at J, with 13 bases between the two ends. The CDR3 runs to 16 residues. Germline-derived CDR1 and CDR2 are MGHDK and SYGVNS. CDR3 coding DNA: TGTGCCAGCAGTGAAAAGGCACTACATTACCAAGAGACCCAGTACTTC. This sequence encodes CASSEKALHYQETQYF.

This clonotype was seen ten or more times. The chain uses TRBV11-2 and TRBJ1-1; D uncertain. Germline values: CDR1 SGHAT, CDR2 FQNNGV. The CDR3 runs to 14 residues. Trimming removed 8 bases at V and 1 base at J, with 14 bases between. As DNA, the CDR3 is TGTGCCAGCTCTCGGTGGGGATCGAACACTGAAGCTTTCTTT. The encoded protein is CASSRWGSNTEAFF.